Following are 13 T cell receptor beta chains from one sample sequenced in a study of blood T cells in healthy people across ages. A second about 7 to 11 cycle PCR used barcoded and J-beta primers. TCRdb reanalysed the 5' RACE reads using MiXCR and keeps one entry per CDR3 protein. The sample carries roughly 800,000 distinct CDR3 sequences, roughly 25% recorded once. These sequences were also reported in another study, on T cells of mothers and their children.

The specimen sequenced was blood. The receptors here all came from a boy aged 5-17 years in good health.

This clonotype was observed many times. The V gene is TRBV11-2, the J gene TRBJ2-4, with D tentatively TRBD2 (5 bases). Germline CDR1 SGHAT, CDR2 FQNNGV. The V gene lost 2 bases and the J gene lost 7 bases, with 15 bases spanning the gap. This CDR3 is 15 amino acids long. The CDR3 region has the DNA TGTGCCAGCAGCTTATTAGAGGGTTATACGAACATTCAGTACTTC. Its protein is CASSLLEGYTNIQYF.

V gene TRBV27 combines with J gene TRBJ1-5; no reliable D call. The CDR3 totals 13 residues. Trimming stripped 2 bases from V and 10 bases from J, with 12 bases between. Germline CDR1 reads MNHEY; CDR2 reads SMNVEV (reference sequence). The DNA for the CDR3 is TGTGCCAGCAGTTTAGACGGTGGTCATCCCCAGCATTTT. Its translation is CASSLDGGHPQHF.

The table lists this clonotype with a few counts. An end of the junction differs from the germline gene, which may be a read error. The CDR3, as DNA: TGCGCCAGCAGTCCACAGGGGGCGTTAGGAGTTGAGCAGTTCTTC. Translation gives CASSPQGALGVEQFF. This chain connects TRBV12-3 or TRBV12-4 to TRBJ2-1; 9 bases fit TRBD1. The CDR3 has 15 residues.

V usage is TRBV3-1 and J usage is TRBJ1-3; D perhaps matches TRBD1 (5 bases). Trimming removed 0 bases at V and 6 bases at J, with 12 bases between. The length of the CDR3 is 15 residues. Germline-derived CDR1 and CDR2 are LGHDT and YNNKEL (reference sequence). DNA for the CDR3: TGTGCCAGCAGCCAAGATGGGGGTTTCGAAAACACCATATATTTT. Its translation is CASSQDGGFENTIYF.

The sample holds many counts of this clonotype. The V call is TRBV9, the J call TRBJ1-3; 11 bases line up with TRBD1. The CDR3 extends over 15 amino acids. V shed 5 bases, J shed 4 bases, and the junction held 5 bases outside the gene matches. Germline V gives CDR1 SGDLS, CDR2 YYNGEE. This CDR3 is CASSPGTGGGNTIYF. CDR3 nucleotide sequence: TGTGCCAGCAGTCCCGGGACAGGGGGAGGAAACACCATATATTTT.

There are a few counts of this clonotype. This sequence joins TRBV21-1 and TRBJ2-3; no check of the table's D call, TRBD2, against the DNA was made. TRBV21-1 is an annotated pseudogene. CDR3 length: 14 amino acids. In DNA, the CDR3 is TGTGCCAGCAGCATGGCGGGAGTTTTAGATACGCAGTATTTT. Protein product: CASSMAGVLDTQYF.

The chain combines TRBV27 with TRBJ2-5, with 9 bases lining up with TRBD1. The J call may not be correct, given that the DNA end is closer to TRBJ2-7. This CDR3 has 14 amino acids. Germline V gene sequence: CDR1 MNHEY, CDR2 SMNVEV (reference sequence). The CDR3 spells CASSWEQGAYEQYF. As DNA, the CDR3 is TGTGCCAGCAGTTGGGAACAGGGGGCGTACGAGCAGTACTTC.

This rearrangement joins TRBV7-2 to TRBJ2-5; D is perhaps TRBD1 (5 bases). V lost 3 bases, J lost 3 bases, and 14 bases lay in between. Germline V CDR1 and CDR2: SGHTA, FQGNSA. This CDR3 has 15 amino acids. CDR3 nucleotides: TGTGCCAGCAGCTTGAGTAGGGGCAGGGAAGAGACCCAGTACTTC. Amino acids: CASSLSRGREETQYF.

This clonotype occurred a few times. The chain combines TRBV7-8 with TRBJ2-5, with 13 nucleotides matching TRBD2. The J call could be wrong; TRBJ2-7 is a better fit for the DNA end. Germline V gene sequence: CDR1 SGHVS, CDR2 FQNEAQ. CDR3 size: 15 residues. CDR3 DNA: TGTGCCAGCAGGAGGACTAGCGGGGGCGTTTACGAGCAGTACTTC. Translating it yields CASRRTSGGVYEQYF.

This clonotype was recorded a few times. Sequence at one end of the junction differs from germline and may be a read error. The genes are TRBV20-1 and TRBJ2-1; TRBD2 aligns across 8 bases. The end of the DNA aligns better with TRBJ2-5, so the J call may be wrong. The germline V gene has CDR1 DFQATT and CDR2 SNEGSKA (reference sequence). This CDR3 has 17 amino acids. The chain's CDR3 is CRARSTPGLVSQETQYF. CDR3 bases: TGCAGGGCTAGGTCTACGCCGGGACTAGTGTCTCAAGAGACCCAGTACTTC.

The gene calls are TRBV20-1 and TRBJ2-1; D ambiguous. The CDR3 totals 14 residues. Per the germline V gene, CDR1 is DFQATT and CDR2 is SNEGSKA (reference sequence). The V end lost 3 bases, the J end lost 4 bases, and 13 bases lay between the germline ends. CDR3 in amino acids: CSASLTRRYNEQFF. The DNA of the CDR3 is TGCAGTGCTAGTTTGACCCGTAGGTACAATGAGCAGTTCTTC.

The chain couples TRBV4-1 to TRBJ1-1; 9 nucleotides match TRBD1. The CDR3 sequence is 15 residues long. Trimming took 5 bases from V and 6 from J; bases not matched to a gene: 10. Germline loops: CDR1 MGHRA, CDR2 YSYEKL. The CDR3 spells CASSAFFTGGPEAFF. The CDR3 DNA reads TGCGCCAGCAGCGCCTTTTTTACAGGGGGCCCTGAAGCTTTCTTT.

The chain joins TRBV4-3 to TRBJ2-3; perhaps TRBD2 as D (5 bases). This CDR3 is built from 13 residues. The V gene lost 1 base and the J gene lost 5 bases, with 7 bases spanning the gap. Germline-derived CDR1 and CDR2 are LGHNA and YSLEER. The CDR3 DNA is TGCGCCAGCAGCCAAGTCGGGGAAGATACGCAGTATTTT. Its protein is CASSQVGEDTQYF.